This T cell receptor (beta chain) originates from a study of neurological immune-mediated disorders. Many counts were recorded for this clonotype. V dropped 0 bases and J dropped 7; count of bases not matched to a gene: 9. The CDR3 is made up of 16 amino acids. Germline loops: CDR1 LGHNA, CDR2 YNFKEQ. The cDNA came from 5'RACE with 10-nucleotide random UMIs. TCRdb reprocessed the 5' RACE reads via MiXCR and lists one record per CDR3 protein. The table lists some 50,000 distinct CDR3 sequences, under 2% of them singletons. J is TRBJ2-3 and V is TRBV4-2; TRBD2 matches at 8 bases. This receptor was obtained from a woman in her thirties or forties with multiple sclerosis. Sequencing was carried out using PBMCs. The chain's CDR3 is CASSQDQRGGLNTQYF. The CDR3 nucleotides read TGTGCCAGCAGCCAAGATCAACGGGGGGGCCTAAATACGCAGTATTTT.